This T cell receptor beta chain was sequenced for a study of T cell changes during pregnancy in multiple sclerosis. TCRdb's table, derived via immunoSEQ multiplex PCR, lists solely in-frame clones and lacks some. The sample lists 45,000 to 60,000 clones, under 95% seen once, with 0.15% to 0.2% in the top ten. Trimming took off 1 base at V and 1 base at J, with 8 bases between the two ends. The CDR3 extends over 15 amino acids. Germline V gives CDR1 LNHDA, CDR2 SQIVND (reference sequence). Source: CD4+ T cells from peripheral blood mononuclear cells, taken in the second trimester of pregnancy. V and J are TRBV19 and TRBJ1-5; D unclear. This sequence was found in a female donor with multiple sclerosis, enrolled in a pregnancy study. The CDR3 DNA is TGTGCCAGTAGTATAGGAGGTGGGAGCAATCAGCCCCAGCATTTT. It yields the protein CASSIGGGSNQPQHF.